This TCR beta chain was obtained from a study of T cell changes during pregnancy in multiple sclerosis (dated by TCRdb to the late 2010s). Background for the entire study: The study examined how the T cell repertoire changed over the course of pregnancy in women with multiple sclerosis.

Libraries were constructed by the immunoSEQ multiplex PCR assay. The clones in this table, taken by TCRdb from immuneACCESS, are in-frame only. Not every clone is retained; where verified, under half of the shortfall comes from an unresolved V gene, and the cause of the rest is unknown. In all, the sample holds about 76,000 clones, and just over 90% of those were seen once. Approximately 2.5% of the sample is in the top ten clones. Clipping removes 7 bases from V and 7 bases from J, with 10 as the unmatched junction base count. The germline V gene sets CDR1 to LGHNT and CDR2 to FRNRAP. The CDR3 sequence holds 15 residues, the cysteine and phenylalanine included. Only the CDR3 portion is preserved as DNA: 45 bases, with reading frame beginning at the first base. As for this clone: What antigen it recognizes has not been identified. Within one base of it there is no much larger clone, and no base qualities were kept.

The sample consisted of peripheral blood, taken in the second trimester of pregnancy. The chain couples TRBV12-5 to TRBJ1-6; TRBD1 agrees with 7 junctional bases. This receptor was identified in a female donor with multiple sclerosis, enrolled in a pregnancy study. The nucleotides are TGTGCTAGTGAGGGACTAGGGGGCGGAAATTCACCCCTCCACTTT. This sequence encodes CASEGLGGGNSPLHF.